A selection of T cell receptor beta chains follows, all from one sample in a study of glioma-infiltrating T cells. TCRdb ran MiXCR on the multiplex PCR reads and lists one entry per CDR3 protein. Here the sample spans 44,000 or so distinct CDR3 sequences, about a fifth being singletons. The material sequenced was glioma tissue, nonneoplastic brain tissue, or PBMCs (not recorded which). Receptors originate from a human donor with low-grade glioma or glioblastoma, undergoing nonglioma brain surgery, or in good health (not recorded which). The CDR3 runs from the conserved cysteine through the conserved F or W. The D gene is left open where the match is weak. Not all rows give a size; the values are once, few, many and, for expanded clones, a class.

many	TRBV6-1	.	CASSLGGGAPSGYTF
many	TRBV3-1	.	CASSQDVRDSNTGELFF
.	TRBV11-2	TRBD1	CASSSDRGFYEEYF
many	TRBV28	.	CASSLLAPPDTQYF
many	TRBV7-2	.	CASSLPGLRDTQYF
.	TRBV7-9	.	CASSSPLASSYEQYF
medium-sized	TRBV27	.	CASSIEIKGDTQYF
.	TRBV29-1	.	CSVEGSTGSYNEQFF
many	TRBV5-1	.	CASSLGGEVVNTEAFF
.	TRBV29-1	.	CSVRFNYGYTF
many	TRBV6-6	.	CASSYSMLGVSEAFF
many	TRBV25-1	.	CASGEGASNTGELFF
.	TRBV11-1	.	CASSPTGGITQYF
many	TRBV28	TRBD1	CASTGDRDDEQFF
many	TRBV6-1	.	CASSVWAGTGEQYF
many	TRBV2	.	CASTDTELRPLHF